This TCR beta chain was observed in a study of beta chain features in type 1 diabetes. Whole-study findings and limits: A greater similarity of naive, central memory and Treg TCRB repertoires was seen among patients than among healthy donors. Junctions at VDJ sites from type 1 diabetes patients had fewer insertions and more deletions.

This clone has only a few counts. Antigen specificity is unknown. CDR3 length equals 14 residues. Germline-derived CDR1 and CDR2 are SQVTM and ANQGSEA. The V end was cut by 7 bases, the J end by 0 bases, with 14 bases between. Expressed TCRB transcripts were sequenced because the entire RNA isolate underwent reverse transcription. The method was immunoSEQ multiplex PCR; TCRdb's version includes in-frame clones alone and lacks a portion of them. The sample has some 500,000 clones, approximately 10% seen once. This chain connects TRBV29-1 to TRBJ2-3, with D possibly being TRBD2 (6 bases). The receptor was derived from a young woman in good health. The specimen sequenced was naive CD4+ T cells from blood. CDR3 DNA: TGCAGCGCCCGGGCGGGGCAAAGCACAGATACGCAGTATTTT. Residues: CSARAGQSTDTQYF.